This TCR beta chain was obtained from a study of cytomegalovirus exposure and HLA in healthy donors. PCR employed 60 Vbeta and 13 Jbeta primers. Assay: immunoSEQ multiplex PCR; the TCRdb copy retains only in-frame clones and omits some. The sample includes some 160,000 clones, about four fifths seen only once; the top ten take roughly 4%. Germline CDR1 is LNHNV and CDR2 is YYDKDF (reference sequence). This CDR3 spans 17 amino acids. As to this clone: The junction and the germline gene differ at one end; a read error may be behind it.

Input material: PBMCs. This TCR came from a middle-aged woman in good health and CMV-seropositive. V and J are TRBV15 and TRBJ1-5; the match to TRBD1 covers 7 bases. The CDR3 nucleotides read TGTGCCACCATCAGAGATTTGGGATCGGCAGGGGGTCAGCCCCAGCATTTT. Translation gives CATIRDLGSAGGQPQHF.